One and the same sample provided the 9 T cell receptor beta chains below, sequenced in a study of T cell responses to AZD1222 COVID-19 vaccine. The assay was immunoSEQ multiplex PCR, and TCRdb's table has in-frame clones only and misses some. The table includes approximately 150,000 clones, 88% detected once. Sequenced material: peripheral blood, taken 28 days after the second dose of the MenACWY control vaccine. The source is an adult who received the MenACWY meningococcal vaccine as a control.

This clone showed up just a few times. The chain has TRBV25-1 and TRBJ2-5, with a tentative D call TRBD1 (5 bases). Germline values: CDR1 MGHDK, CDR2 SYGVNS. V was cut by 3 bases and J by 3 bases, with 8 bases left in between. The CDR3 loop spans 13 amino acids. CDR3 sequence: CASSEAGKETQYF. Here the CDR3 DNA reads TGTGCCAGCAGTGAGGCAGGGAAAGAGACCCAGTACTTC.

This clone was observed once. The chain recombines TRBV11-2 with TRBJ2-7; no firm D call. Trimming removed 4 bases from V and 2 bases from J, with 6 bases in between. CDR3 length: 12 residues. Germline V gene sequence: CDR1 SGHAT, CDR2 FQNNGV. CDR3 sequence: CASSSDTYEQYF. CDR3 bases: TGTGCCAGCAGCTCCGACACCTACGAGCAGTACTTC.

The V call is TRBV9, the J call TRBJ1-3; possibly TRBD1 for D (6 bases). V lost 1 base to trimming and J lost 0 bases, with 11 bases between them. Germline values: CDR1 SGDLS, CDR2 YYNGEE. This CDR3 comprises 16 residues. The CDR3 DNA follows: TGTGCCAGCAGCGTACTGACAGGCCTCTCTGGAAACACCATATATTTT. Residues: CASSVLTGLSGNTIYF.

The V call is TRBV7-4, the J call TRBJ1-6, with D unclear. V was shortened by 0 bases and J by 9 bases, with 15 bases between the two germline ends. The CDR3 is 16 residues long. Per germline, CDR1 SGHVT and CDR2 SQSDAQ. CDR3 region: CASSLARTKVGSPLHF. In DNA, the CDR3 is TGTGCCAGCAGCTTAGCCCGGACCAAAGTGGGTTCACCCCTCCACTTT.

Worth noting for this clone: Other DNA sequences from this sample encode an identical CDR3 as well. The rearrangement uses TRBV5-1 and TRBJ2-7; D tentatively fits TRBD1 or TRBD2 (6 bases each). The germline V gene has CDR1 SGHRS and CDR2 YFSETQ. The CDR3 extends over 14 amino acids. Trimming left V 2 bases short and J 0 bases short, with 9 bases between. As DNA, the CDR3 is TGCGCCAGCAGCTTAGGGGGAGGCTCCTACGAGCAGTACTTC. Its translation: CASSLGGGSYEQYF.

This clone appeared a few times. CDR3 residues: CASSLDPLNGEQFF. In nucleotides, the CDR3 is TGTGCCAGCAGCTTGGATCCCCTAAACGGTGAGCAGTTCTTC. The chain uses TRBV5-5 and TRBJ2-1; D remains unclear. V lost 0 bases to trimming and J lost 9 bases, with 13 bases between them. Germline CDR1 and CDR2: SGHKS and YYEKEE (reference sequence). The CDR3 spans 14 residues. The full variable domain, with the rest looked up from reference TRBV5-5 and TRBJ2-1, is DAGVTQSPTHLIKTRGQQVTLRCSPISGHKSVSWYQQVLGQGPQFIFQYYEKEERGRGNFPDRFSARQFPNYSSELNVNALLLGDSALYLCASSLDPLNGEQFFGPGTRLTVL.

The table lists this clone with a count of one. Here the CDR3 DNA reads TGTGCCAGTAGTGTCAGGGATGGCTACACCTTC. This sequence encodes CASSVRDGYTF. The gene calls are TRBV19 and TRBJ1-2, with TRBD1 as a possible D gene (5 bases). CDR1 LNHDA and CDR2 SQIVND come from the germline V gene (reference sequence). Trimming removed 5 bases from V and 6 bases from J, with 7 bases in between. The CDR3 runs 11 residues.

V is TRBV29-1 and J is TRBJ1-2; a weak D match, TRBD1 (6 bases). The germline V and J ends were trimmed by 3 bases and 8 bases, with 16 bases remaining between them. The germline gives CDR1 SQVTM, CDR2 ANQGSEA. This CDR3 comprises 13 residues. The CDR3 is CSVDSDRSYGYTF. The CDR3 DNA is TGCAGCGTTGACTCAGACAGGTCATACGGCTACACCTTC.

The CDR3 is CSVDPQGGTEAFF. Written as DNA, the CDR3 is TGCAGCGTTGACCCACAGGGAGGCACTGAAGCTTTCTTT. The chain employs TRBV29-1 and TRBJ1-1; a weak D match, TRBD1 (6 bases). Germline values: CDR1 SQVTM, CDR2 ANQGSEA. The CDR3 runs 13 residues. With 3 bases removed from V and 4 bases from J, the gap between germline ends came to 12 bases.